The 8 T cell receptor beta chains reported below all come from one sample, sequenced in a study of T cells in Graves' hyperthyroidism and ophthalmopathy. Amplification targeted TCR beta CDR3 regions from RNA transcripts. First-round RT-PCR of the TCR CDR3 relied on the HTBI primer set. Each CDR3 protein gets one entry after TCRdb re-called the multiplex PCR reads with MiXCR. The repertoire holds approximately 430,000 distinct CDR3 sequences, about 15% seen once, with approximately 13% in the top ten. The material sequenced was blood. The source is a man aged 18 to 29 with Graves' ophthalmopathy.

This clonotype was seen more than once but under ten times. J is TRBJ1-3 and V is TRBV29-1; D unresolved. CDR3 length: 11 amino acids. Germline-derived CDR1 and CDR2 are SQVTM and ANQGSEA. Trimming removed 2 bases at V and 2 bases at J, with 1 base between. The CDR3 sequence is CSVETGNTIYF. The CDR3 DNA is TGCAGCGTTGAAACTGGAAACACCATATATTTT.

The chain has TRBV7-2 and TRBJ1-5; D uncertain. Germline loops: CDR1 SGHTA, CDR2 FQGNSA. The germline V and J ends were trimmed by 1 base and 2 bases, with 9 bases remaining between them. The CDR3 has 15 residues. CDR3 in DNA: TGTGCCAGCAGCTTAGACGGGAGAGGCAATCAGCCCCAGCATTTT. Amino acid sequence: CASSLDGRGNQPQHF.

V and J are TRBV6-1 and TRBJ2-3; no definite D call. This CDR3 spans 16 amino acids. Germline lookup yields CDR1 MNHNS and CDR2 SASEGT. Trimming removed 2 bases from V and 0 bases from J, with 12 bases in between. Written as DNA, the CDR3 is TGTGCCAGCAGTGAAATAGGGTCTTCTAGCACAGATACGCAGTATTTT. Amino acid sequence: CASSEIGSSSTDTQYF.

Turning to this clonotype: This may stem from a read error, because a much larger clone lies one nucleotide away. In DNA form, the CDR3 reads TGCAGCGTTGGGCCCTACGAGCAGTACTTC. This encodes CSVGPYEQYF. The rearrangement joins TRBV29-1 to TRBJ2-7; D unresolved. Trimming removed 4 bases at V and 2 bases at J, with 3 bases between. The length of the CDR3 is 10 residues. Looked up from germline, CDR1 is SQVTM and CDR2 is ANQGSEA.

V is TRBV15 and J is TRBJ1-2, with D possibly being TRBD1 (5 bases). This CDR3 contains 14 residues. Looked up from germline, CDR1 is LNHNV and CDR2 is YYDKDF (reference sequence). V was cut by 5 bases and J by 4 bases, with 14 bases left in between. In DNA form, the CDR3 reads TGTGCCACCAGCCTCGGTCAGGGAGGCTATGGCTACACCTTC. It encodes CATSLGQGGYGYTF.

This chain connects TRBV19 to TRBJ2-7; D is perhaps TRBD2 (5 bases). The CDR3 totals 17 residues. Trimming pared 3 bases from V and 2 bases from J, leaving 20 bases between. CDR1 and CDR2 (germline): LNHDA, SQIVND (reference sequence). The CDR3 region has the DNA TGTGCCAGTAGTATGGTGTTCGGAGCGGCATTTGCCTACGAGCAGTACTTC. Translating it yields CASSMVFGAAFAYEQYF.

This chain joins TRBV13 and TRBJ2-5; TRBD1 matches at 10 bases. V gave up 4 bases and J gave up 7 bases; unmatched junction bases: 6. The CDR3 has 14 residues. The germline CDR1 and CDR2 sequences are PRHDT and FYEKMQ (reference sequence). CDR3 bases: TGTGCCAGCAGCTCGGGACGGGACAGGGGGACCCAGTACTTC. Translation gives CASSSGRDRGTQYF.

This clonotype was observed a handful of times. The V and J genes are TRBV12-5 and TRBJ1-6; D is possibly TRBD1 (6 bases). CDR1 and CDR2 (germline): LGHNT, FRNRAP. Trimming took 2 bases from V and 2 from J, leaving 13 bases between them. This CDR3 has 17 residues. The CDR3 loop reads CASGLPSGEAYNSPLHF. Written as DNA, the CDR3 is TGTGCTAGTGGTTTGCCGTCAGGGGAGGCCTATAATTCACCCCTCCACTTT.